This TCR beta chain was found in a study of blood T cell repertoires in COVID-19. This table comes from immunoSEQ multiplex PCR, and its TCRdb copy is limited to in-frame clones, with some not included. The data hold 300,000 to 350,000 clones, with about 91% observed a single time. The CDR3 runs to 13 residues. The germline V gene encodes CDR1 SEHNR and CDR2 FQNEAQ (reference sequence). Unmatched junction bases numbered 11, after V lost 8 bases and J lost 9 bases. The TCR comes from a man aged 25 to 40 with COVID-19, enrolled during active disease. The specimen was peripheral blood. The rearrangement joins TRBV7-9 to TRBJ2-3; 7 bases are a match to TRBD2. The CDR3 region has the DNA TGTGCCAGCGGGTTGGGCGGGAGACTAACGCAGTATTTT. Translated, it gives CASGLGGRLTQYF.